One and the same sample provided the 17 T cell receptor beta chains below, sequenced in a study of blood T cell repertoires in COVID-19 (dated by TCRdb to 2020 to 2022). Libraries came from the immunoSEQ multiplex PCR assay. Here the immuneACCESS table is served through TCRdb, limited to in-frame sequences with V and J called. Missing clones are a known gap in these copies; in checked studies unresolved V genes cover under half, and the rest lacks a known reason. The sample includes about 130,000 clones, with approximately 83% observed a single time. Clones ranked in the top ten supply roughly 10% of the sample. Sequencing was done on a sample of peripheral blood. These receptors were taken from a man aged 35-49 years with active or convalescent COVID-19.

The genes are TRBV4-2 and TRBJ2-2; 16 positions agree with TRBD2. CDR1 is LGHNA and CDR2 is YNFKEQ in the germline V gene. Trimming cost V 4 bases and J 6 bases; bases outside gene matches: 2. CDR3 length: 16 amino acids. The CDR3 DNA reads TGTGCCAGCAGCCCGGGGACTAGCGGGGGGGCCGGGGAGCTGTTTTTT. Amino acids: CASSPGTSGGAGELFF.

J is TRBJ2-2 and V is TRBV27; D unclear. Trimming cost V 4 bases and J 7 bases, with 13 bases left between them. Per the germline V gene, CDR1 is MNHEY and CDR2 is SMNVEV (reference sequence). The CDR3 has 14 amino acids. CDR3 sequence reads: CASSSNNLGGELFF. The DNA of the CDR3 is TGTGCCAGCAGTTCAAACAATCTTGGCGGGGAGCTGTTTTTT.

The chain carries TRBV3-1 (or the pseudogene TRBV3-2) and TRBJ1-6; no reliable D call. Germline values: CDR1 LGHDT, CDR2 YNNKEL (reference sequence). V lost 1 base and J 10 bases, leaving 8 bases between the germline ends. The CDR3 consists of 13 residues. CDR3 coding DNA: TGTGCCAGCAGCCAAGCGGAGAAATCACCCCTCCACTTT. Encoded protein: CASSQAEKSPLHF.

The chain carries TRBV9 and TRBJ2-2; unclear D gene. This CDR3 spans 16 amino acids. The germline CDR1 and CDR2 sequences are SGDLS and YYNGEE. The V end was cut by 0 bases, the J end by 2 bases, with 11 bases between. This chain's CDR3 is CASSVDDPLNTGELFF. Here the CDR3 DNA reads TGTGCCAGCAGCGTAGATGATCCCCTAAACACCGGGGAGCTGTTTTTT.

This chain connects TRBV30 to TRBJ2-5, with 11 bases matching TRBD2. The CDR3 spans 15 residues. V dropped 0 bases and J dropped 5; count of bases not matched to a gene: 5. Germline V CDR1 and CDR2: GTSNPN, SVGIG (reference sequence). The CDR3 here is CAWSVLAGAGETQYF. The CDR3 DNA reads TGTGCCTGGAGTGTACTAGCGGGGGCGGGGGAGACCCAGTACTTC.

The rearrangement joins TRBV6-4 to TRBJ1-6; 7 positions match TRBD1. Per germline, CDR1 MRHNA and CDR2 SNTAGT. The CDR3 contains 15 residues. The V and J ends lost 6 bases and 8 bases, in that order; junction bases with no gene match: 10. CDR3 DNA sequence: TGTGCCAGCAGGACACAGGGGCAGAGATATTCACCCCTCCACTTT. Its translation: CASRTQGQRYSPLHF.

CDR3 amino acids: CASGSSPRDRGVSNQPQHF. In DNA, the CDR3 is TGTGCTAGTGGTTCATCACCCCGGGACAGGGGTGTGAGCAATCAGCCCCAGCATTTT. The chain has TRBV12-5 and TRBJ1-5; 10 bases are a match to TRBD1. The CDR3 runs to 19 residues. Germline CDR1 and CDR2: LGHNT and FRNRAP. Trimming removed 4 bases from V and 1 base from J; junction bases left unmatched: 13. The full variable domain, with the rest looked up from reference TRBV12-5 and TRBJ1-5, is DARVTQTPRHKVTEMGQEVTMRCQPILGHNTVFWYRQTMMQGLELLAYFRNRAPLDDSGMPKDRFSAEMPDATLATLKIQPSEPRDSAVYFCASGSSPRDRGVSNQPQHFGDGTRLSIL.

CDR3 coding DNA: TGTGCCAGCAGCGCCGACAGGGGGTTCCCCATTAACTATGGCTACACCTTC. Amino acids: CASSADRGFPINYGYTF. The J gene is TRBJ1-2, the V gene TRBV7-9, with 9 bases fitting TRBD1. The CDR3 loop spans 17 amino acids. Germline lookup yields CDR1 SEHNR and CDR2 FQNEAQ (reference sequence). After removal of 5 bases from V and 1 base from J, the junction contained 11 bases not matched to a gene.

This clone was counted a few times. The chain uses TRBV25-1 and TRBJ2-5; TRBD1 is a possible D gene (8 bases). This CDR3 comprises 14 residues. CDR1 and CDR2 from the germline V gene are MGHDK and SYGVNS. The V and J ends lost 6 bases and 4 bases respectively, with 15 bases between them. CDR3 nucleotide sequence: TGTGCCAGCAGGCCGACAGGGGAGGGAGAGACCCAGTACTTC. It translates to CASRPTGEGETQYF.

CDR3 in amino acids: CASSPSGGTNEKLFF. CDR3 DNA sequence: TGTGCCAGCAGCCCGTCAGGGGGCACTAATGAAAAACTGTTTTTT. The genes are TRBV5-6 and TRBJ1-4; 8 positions agree with TRBD1. V lost 4 bases to trimming and J lost 2 bases; unmatched junction nucleotides: 4. There are 15 residues in the CDR3. CDR1 and CDR2 from the germline V gene are SGHDT and YYEEEE.

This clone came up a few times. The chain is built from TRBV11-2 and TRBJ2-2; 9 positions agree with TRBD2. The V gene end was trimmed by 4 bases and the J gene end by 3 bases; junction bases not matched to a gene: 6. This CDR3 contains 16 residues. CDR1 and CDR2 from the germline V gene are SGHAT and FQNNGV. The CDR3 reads CASSSFSGGYTGELFF. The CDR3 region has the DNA TGTGCCAGCAGCTCCTTTAGCGGGGGATACACCGGGGAGCTGTTTTTT.

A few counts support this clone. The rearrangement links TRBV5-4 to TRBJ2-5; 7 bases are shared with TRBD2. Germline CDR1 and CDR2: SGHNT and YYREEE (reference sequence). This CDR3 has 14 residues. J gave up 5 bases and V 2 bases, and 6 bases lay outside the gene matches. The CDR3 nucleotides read TGTGCCAGCAGCTTATCGGGAGGAGGCGAGACCCAGTACTTC. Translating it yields CASSLSGGGETQYF.

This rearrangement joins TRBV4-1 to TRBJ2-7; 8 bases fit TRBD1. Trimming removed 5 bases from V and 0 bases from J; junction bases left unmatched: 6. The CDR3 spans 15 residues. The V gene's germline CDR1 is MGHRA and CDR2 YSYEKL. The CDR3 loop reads CASSLGQAISYEQYF. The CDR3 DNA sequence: TGCGCCAGCAGCTTGGGACAGGCGATCTCCTACGAGCAGTACTTC.

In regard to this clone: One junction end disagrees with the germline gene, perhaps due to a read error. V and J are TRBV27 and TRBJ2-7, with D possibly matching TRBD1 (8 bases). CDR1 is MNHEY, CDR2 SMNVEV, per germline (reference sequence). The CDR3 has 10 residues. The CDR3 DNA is TGTGCCAGGGGGGGGACAGGCCTTGCTTTC. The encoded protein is CARGGTGLAF.

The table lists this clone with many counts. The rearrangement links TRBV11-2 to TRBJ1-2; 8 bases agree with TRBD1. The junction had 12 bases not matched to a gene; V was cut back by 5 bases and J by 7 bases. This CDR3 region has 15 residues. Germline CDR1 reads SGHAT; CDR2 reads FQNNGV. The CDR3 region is CASSRQGQRTAGYTF. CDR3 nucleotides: TGTGCCAGCAGCCGACAGGGGCAGAGGACAGCTGGCTACACCTTC. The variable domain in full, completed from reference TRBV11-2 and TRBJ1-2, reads EAGVAQSPRYKIIEKRQSVAFWCNPISGHATLYWYQQILGQGPKLLIQFQNNGVVDDSQLPKDRFSAERLKGVDSTLKIQPAKLEDSAVYLCASSRQGQRTAGYTFGSGTRLTVV.

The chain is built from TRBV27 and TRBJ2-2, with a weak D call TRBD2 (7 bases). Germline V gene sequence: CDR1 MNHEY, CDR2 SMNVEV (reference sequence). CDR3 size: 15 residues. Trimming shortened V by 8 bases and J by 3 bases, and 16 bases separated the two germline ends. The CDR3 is CASLSGGGYTGELFF. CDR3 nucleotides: TGTGCCAGCCTATCGGGGGGCGGTTACACCGGGGAGCTGTTTTTT.

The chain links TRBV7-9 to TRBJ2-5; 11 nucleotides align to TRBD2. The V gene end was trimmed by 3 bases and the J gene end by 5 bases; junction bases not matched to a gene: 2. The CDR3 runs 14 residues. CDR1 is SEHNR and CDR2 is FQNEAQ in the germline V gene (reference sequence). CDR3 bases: TGTGCCAGCAGCTTCCTAGCGGGGGGTGAGACCCAGTACTTC. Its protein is CASSFLAGGETQYF.